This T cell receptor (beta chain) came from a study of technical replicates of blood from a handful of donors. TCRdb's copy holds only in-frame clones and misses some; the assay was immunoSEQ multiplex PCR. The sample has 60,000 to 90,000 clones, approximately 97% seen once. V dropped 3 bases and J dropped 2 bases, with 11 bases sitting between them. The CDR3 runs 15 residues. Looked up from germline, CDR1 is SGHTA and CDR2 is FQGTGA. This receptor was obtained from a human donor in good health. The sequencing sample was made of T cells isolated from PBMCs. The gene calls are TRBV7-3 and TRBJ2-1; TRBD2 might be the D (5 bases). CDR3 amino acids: CASSLTSGPYNEQFF. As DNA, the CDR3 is TGTGCCAGCAGCTTGACCAGCGGCCCCTACAATGAGCAGTTCTTC.